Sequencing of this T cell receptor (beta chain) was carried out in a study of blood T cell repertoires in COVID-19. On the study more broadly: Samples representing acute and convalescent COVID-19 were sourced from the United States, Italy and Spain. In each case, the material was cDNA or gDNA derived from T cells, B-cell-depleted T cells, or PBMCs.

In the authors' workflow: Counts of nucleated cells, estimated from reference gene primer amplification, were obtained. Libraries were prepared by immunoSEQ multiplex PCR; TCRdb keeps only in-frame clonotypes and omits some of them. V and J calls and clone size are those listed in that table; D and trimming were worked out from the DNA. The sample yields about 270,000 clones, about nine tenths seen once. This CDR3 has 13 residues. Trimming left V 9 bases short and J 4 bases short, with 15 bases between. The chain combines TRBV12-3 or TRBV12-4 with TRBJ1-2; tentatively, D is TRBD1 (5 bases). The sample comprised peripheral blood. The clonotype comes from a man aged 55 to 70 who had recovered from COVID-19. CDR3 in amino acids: CASYTDRRYGYTF. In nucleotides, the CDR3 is TGTGCCAGTTATACCGACAGACGCTATGGCTACACCTTC.